This TCR beta chain was identified during a study of response to subunit inactivated influenza vaccine. Findings and caveats of the study: The authors proposed limited new T cell recruitment per seasonal influenza vaccination.

Turning to this clonotype: Its antigen is still unknown.

TCRdb reprocessed the RT-PCR reads via MiXCR and lists one record per CDR3 protein. The data hold about 650,000 distinct CDR3 sequences, with 12% to 15% observed a single time. Sequencing used PBMCs from blood, obtained less than 15 days before vaccination. This TCR derives from a man aged 45 to 65 who received an inactivated influenza vaccine.

The CDR3 region is CASSSRQGGDTGELFF. In DNA, the CDR3 is TGTGCCAGCAGCTCAAGACAGGGCGGGGACACCGGGGAGCTGTTTTTT. The chain uses TRBV7-2 and TRBJ2-2, with D perhaps TRBD1 (7 bases). The CDR3 runs to 16 residues. Trimming removed 4 bases from V and 3 bases from J, with 15 bases in between. The V gene's germline CDR1 is SGHTA and CDR2 FQGNSA.